This is a list of T cell receptor beta chains from one sample in a study of blood T cell repertoires in COVID-19. Data came from immunoSEQ multiplex PCR; TCRdb stores just in-frame clones and leaves some out. The data show approximately 120,000 clones, with roughly four fifths seen just once and about 20% held by the top ten. Specimen: PBMCs or T cells enriched from blood (not recorded which). The receptors originated from a man aged 25-45 years who had recovered from COVID-19. Both conserved end residues are part of each CDR3. A D gene is named only where the DNA matches it firmly. Clone size appears in some rows only: once, few, many, or a class for an expanded clone.

J gene | clone size | D gene | V gene | CDR3 DNA | CDR3 protein
TRBJ1-2 | . | TRBD1 | TRBV5-4 | TGTGCCAGCACCTGGGACAGGGGGTTCTATGGCTACACCTTC | CASTWDRGFYGYTF
TRBJ1-5 | . | TRBD1 | TRBV7-2 | TGTGCCAGCAGCTTAACAGGGGGCATAGGTCAGCCCCAGCATTTT | CASSLTGGIGQPQHF
TRBJ2-3 | once | TRBD1 | TRBV9 | TGTGCCAGCAGCGTAGGAGGTGGGACAGGGGGCAGAGATACGCAGTATTTT | CASSVGGGTGGRDTQYF
TRBJ2-7 | . | . | TRBV7-9 | TGTGCCAGCAGCGCCAGCGGCTCCTACGAGCAGTACTTC | CASSASGSYEQYF
TRBJ1-1 | . | TRBD1 | TRBV5-1 | TGCGCCAGCAGCTTACAGGGGATGGACACTGAAGCTTTCTTT | CASSLQGMDTEAFF
TRBJ1-1 | . | . | TRBV4-1 | TGCGCCAGCAGCCAAGAGAGAGGGAACACTGAAGCTTTCTTT | CASSQERGNTEAFF
TRBJ2-1 | . | TRBD2 | TRBV7-3 | TGTGCCAGCAGCTCACCCAACTTCCTAGCGGGTTCCTACAATGAGCAGTTCTTC | CASSSPNFLAGSYNEQFF
TRBJ1-1 | . | . | TRBV14 | TGTGCCAGCAGCCAAGTTAGGGGAGGGGACACTGAAGCTTTCTTT | CASSQVRGGDTEAFF
TRBJ1-1 | . | . | TRBV7-6 | TGTGCCAGCAGCTCGGAGCCGGGTAAAAGGACTGAAGCTTTCTTT | CASSSEPGKRTEAFF
TRBJ1-6 | . | TRBD1 | TRBV18 | TGTGCCAGCTCACCATCTCGACAGGGGGCAGGAAATTCACCCCTCCACTTT | CASSPSRQGAGNSPLHF
TRBJ1-1 | . | . | TRBV19 | TGTGCCAGTAGGCCAACAGAGAACACTGAAGCTTTCTTT | CASRPTENTEAFF
TRBJ2-5 | . | . | TRBV5-1 | TGCGCCAGCAGCACACACGGACAGCGTGGGGAGACCCAGTACTTC | CASSTHGQRGETQYF
TRBJ1-2 | few | TRBD1 | TRBV3-1/TRBV3-2 | TGTGCCAGCAGCCATTTACCGGGACAGGGGGACTATGGCTACACCTTC | CASSHLPGQGDYGYTF
TRBJ2-5 | . | . | TRBV15 | TGTGCCACCAGCAGGGGAACTGACAGACACCAAGAGACCCAGTACTTC | CATSRGTDRHQETQYF
TRBJ1-1 | . | . | TRBV3-1/TRBV3-2 | TGTGCCAGCAGCCAAGACGCCCCGGGGTTGAACACTGAAGCTTTCTTT | CASSQDAPGLNTEAFF
TRBJ2-5 | . | TRBD2 | TRBV2 | TGTGCCACGAGCAACTCCGGACTAGGCTGGGAGACCCAGTACTTC | CATSNSGLGWETQYF
TRBJ2-7 | . | . | TRBV23-1 | TGCGCCAGCAGTCAACCCGCTAGGCAGGGCTACGAGCAGTACTTC | CASSQPARQGYEQYF
TRBJ1-1 | . | . | TRBV6-1 | TGTGCCAGCAGTGAAGGGACAGCCAACACTGAAGCTTTCTTT | CASSEGTANTEAFF
TRBJ1-3 | . | TRBD1 | TRBV27 | TGTGCCAGCAGACAACCGGGACAGGGGAACACCATATATTTT | CASRQPGQGNTIYF
TRBJ1-2 | . | TRBD1 | TRBV30 | TGTGCCTGGGCATTACAGGGGGCAAGTGGCTACACCTTC | CAWALQGASGYTF
TRBJ1-2 | . | . | TRBV27 | TGTGCCAGCAGTTTAAAGCCCGCAGGGCATGGCTACACCTTC | CASSLKPAGHGYTF
TRBJ1-4 | once | TRBD1 | TRBV5-1 | TGCGCCAGCAGCTTGGACGGACAGGGGACTAATGAAAAACTGTTTTTT | CASSLDGQGTNEKLFF
TRBJ2-5 | . | TRBD2 | TRBV6-5 | TGTGCCAGCAGTTACGCTGGACTAGCAGGGGAGACCCAGTACTTC | CASSYAGLAGETQYF
TRBJ1-4 | . | . | TRBV18 | TGTGCCAGCTCACCGCTACAGGAAAAGAATGAAAAACTGTTTTTT | CASSPLQEKNEKLFF
TRBJ2-2 | once | TRBD1 | TRBV10-2 | TGCGCCAGCAGTGAGTCTTGGACAGGGGGTGGAAACACCGGGGAGCTGTTTTTT | CASSESWTGGGNTGELFF
TRBJ2-1 | . | TRBD2 | TRBV24-1 | TGTGCCACCAGTGCGTTAGCGGGACCCTCCTACAATGAGCAGTTCTTC | CATSALAGPSYNEQFF
TRBJ2-3 | . | TRBD2 | TRBV4-1 | TGCGCCAGCAGCCAACGATTACCGGGACTAGCGGGAGGGCCAAGAACAGATACGCAGTATTTT | CASSQRLPGLAGGPRTDTQYF
TRBJ2-5 | . | TRBD2 | TRBV6-1 | TGTGCCAGCAGTGTCACTAGCGGGGGCCACCAAGAGACCCAGTACTTC | CASSVTSGGHQETQYF
TRBJ1-1 | . | TRBD1 | TRBV3-1/TRBV3-2 | TGTGCCAGCAGCCTGACAGGGGGGGACACTGAAGCTTTCTTT | CASSLTGGDTEAFF
TRBJ1-2 | . | TRBD1 | TRBV6-5 | TGTGCCAGCAGTTACTCGGGGACAGGGAATCTAGGCTACACCTTC | CASSYSGTGNLGYTF
TRBJ2-7 | . | TRBD2 | TRBV10-2 | TGCGCCAGCAAACTAGGAGCGGGATTTTACGAGCAGTACTTC | CASKLGAGFYEQYF
TRBJ2-3 | . | TRBD1 | TRBV5-4 | TGTGCCAGCAGCCTTGGACAGGGGGCTCGCGCAGATACGCAGTATTTT | CASSLGQGARADTQYF
TRBJ1-5 | . | TRBD1 | TRBV19 | TGTGCCAGTAGTAGGGGGCCAGGACAGGCCTTGTTGCAGCCCCAGCATTTT | CASSRGPGQALLQPQHF
TRBJ1-6 | . | . | TRBV30 | TGTGCCTGGAGTAAAGGGAGGGAGGGACCCCTCCACTTT | CAWSKGREGPLHF
TRBJ2-1 | . | TRBD2 | TRBV5-1 | TGCGCCAGCAGCTTGGGGCTAGCGGGGGTGAATGAGCAGTTCTTC | CASSLGLAGVNEQFF
TRBJ1-6 | . | . | TRBV25-1 | TGTGCCAGCAGTGCGGACAGTAATTCACCCCTCCACTTT | CASSADSNSPLHF
TRBJ2-3 | once | TRBD1 | TRBV7-9 | TGTGCCAGCAGCTTAGGACAGGGGACGAGCACAGATACGCAGTATTTT | CASSLGQGTSTDTQYF
TRBJ2-2 | . | TRBD2 | TRBV5-4 | TGTGCCAGCAGCTTGGGACTAGCGGGAGTGAACACCGGGGAGCTGTTTTTT | CASSLGLAGVNTGELFF
TRBJ1-1 | few | TRBD1 | TRBV2 | TGTGCCAGCGGACAGGAAGGAAGCACTGAAGCTTTCTTT | CASGQEGSTEAFF
TRBJ1-6 | . | . | TRBV7-9 | TGTGCCAGCAGCTTAGTAGGGAGGGGCCGCCCGGGAAATTCACCCCTCCACTTT | CASSLVGRGRPGNSPLHF
TRBJ1-3 | . | TRBD1 | TRBV5-8 | TGTGCCAGCAGCTTGGGGGACAGCGCCTCTGGAAACACCATATATTTT | CASSLGDSASGNTIYF
TRBJ1-1 | . | TRBD1 | TRBV5-1 | TGCGCCAGCAGCCTTACCGGGACAGGGCTGAACACTGAAGCTTTCTTT | CASSLTGTGLNTEAFF
TRBJ2-2 | . | . | TRBV9 | TGTGCCAGCAGCAAGAACATAGCGGATATCGGGGAGCTGTTTTTT | CASSKNIADIGELFF
TRBJ1-5 | once | TRBD1 | TRBV25-1 | TGTGCCAGCAGTCAGACAGGGGATAGCAATCAGCCCCAGCATTTT | CASSQTGDSNQPQHF
TRBJ1-1 | . | TRBD1 | TRBV7-9 | TGTGCCAGCAGGAAGGGGACAGAGCACACTGAAGCTTTCTTT | CASRKGTEHTEAFF
TRBJ2-3 | . | . | TRBV4-2 | TGTGCCAGCAGCCACGAATCAGGAGGCAACACAGATACGCAGTATTTT | CASSHESGGNTDTQYF
TRBJ1-1 | . | . | TRBV10-3 | TGTGCCATCAGTGTCAACAGCACTGAAGCTTTCTTT | CAISVNSTEAFF
TRBJ1-1 | . | . | TRBV12-3/TRBV12-4 | TGTGCCAGCAGCCTAACAGGGAACACTGAAGCTTTCTTT | CASSLTGNTEAFF
TRBJ2-7 | . | TRBD2 | TRBV4-1 | TGCGCCAGCAGCCAAGAACTTGTCGGACTAGCGGTCTACGAGCAGTACTTC | CASSQELVGLAVYEQYF
TRBJ2-3 | . | TRBD2 | TRBV6-5 | TGTGCCAGCATGTACAGCGGGGGGGTCACAGATACGCAGTATTTT | CASMYSGGVTDTQYF
TRBJ1-2 | . | . | TRBV5-1 | TGCGCCAGCAGCCAAGACGGGGGAGGCTATGGCTACACCTTC | CASSQDGGGYGYTF